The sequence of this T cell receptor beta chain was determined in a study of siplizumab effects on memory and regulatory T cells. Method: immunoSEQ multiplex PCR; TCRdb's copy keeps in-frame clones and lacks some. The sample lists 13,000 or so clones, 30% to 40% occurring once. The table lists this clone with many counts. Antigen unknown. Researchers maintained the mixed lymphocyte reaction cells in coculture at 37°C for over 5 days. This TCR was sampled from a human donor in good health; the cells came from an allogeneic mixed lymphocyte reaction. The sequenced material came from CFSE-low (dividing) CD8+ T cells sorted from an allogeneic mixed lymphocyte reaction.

The CDR3 reads CASSRAGGPDTQYF. CDR3 nucleotide sequence: TGTGCCAGCAGTCGCGCAGGGGGACCAGATACGCAGTATTTT. The chain couples TRBV7-3 to TRBJ2-3; 7 nucleotides line up with TRBD1. V lost 6 bases to trimming and J lost 4 bases; unmatched junction nucleotides: 7. Germline V gene lookup returns CDR1 SGHTA and CDR2 FQGTGA. CDR3 length equals 14 residues. The full variable domain, rest sourced from reference TRBV7-3 and TRBJ2-3, is GAGVSQTPSNKVTEKGKYVELRCDPISGHTALYWYRQSLGQGPEFLIYFQGTGAADDSGLPNDRFFAVRPEGSVSTLKIQRTERGDSAVYLCASSRAGGPDTQYFGPGTRLTVL.